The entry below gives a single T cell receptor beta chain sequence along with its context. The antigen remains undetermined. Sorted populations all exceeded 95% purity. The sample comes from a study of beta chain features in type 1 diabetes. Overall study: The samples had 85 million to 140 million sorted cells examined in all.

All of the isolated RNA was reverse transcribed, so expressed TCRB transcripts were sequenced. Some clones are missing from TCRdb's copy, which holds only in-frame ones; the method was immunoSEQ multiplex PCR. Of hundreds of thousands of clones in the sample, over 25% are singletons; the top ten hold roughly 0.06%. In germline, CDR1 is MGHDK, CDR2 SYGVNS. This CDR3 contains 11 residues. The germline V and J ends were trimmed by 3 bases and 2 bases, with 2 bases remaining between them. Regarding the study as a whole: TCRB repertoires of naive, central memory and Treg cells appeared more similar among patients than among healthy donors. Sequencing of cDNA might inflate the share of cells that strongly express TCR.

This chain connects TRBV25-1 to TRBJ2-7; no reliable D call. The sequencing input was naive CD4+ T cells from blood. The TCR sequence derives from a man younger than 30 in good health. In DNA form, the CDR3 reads TGTGCCAGCAGTGATACCTACGAGCAGTACTTC. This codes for CASSDTYEQYF.